The rows below give T cell receptor beta chains drawn from one sample of a study of Graves' ophthalmopathy and Graves' hyperthyroidism. From the multiplex PCR reads, TCRdb called clonotypes with MiXCR, one entry per CDR3 protein. The sample records 300,000 to 500,000 distinct CDR3 sequences, over 15% being singletons. The sample was peripheral blood. The source is a woman in her late teens or twenties with stable Graves' hyperthyroidism. Each CDR3 is given with its conserved first and last residue. Only part of the rows carry a size: once, few, many, or a class if the clone is expanded.

>TRBJ1-6|TRBV9|NA
CASSPNRGETYNSPLHF
>TRBJ2-7|TRBV12-3/TRBV12-4|many
CASSLEGTGIVYEQYF
>TRBJ1-1|TRBV19|many
CASTRDRLMNTEAFF
>TRBJ1-1|TRBV5-1|many
CASSLAGSTEAFF
>TRBJ1-1|TRBV18|few
CASSPVGGRLDTEAFF
>TRBJ1-2|TRBV6-1|many
CASSPTRDYGYTF
>TRBJ1-3|TRBV11-2|many
CASSSRTISGNTIYF
>TRBJ1-5|TRBV5-5|many
CASSRQGIWDEHF
>TRBJ1-5|TRBV12-3/TRBV12-4|many
CASSKNRTGGNQPQHF
>TRBJ1-3|TRBV11-2|many
CASSLDGGTRNTIYF
>TRBJ1-4|TRBV6-1|many
CASSEVMGDEKLFF
>TRBJ2-7|TRBV20-1|many
CSAGGTGGYEQYF
>TRBJ1-1|TRBV6-5|NA
CASSYSSPGNTEAFF
>TRBJ2-5|TRBV11-1|many
CASSLPPRTGGLKTQYF
>TRBJ2-5|TRBV3-1|many
CASSQVDSQETQYF
>TRBJ1-2|TRBV2|many
CASTLTGYTF
>TRBJ2-7|TRBV27|NA
CASRSAGTGGGDEQYF
>TRBJ2-5|TRBV7-2|NA
CASSLTGEGKTQYF
>TRBJ2-6|TRBV3-1|many
CASSPRGSGANVLTF
>TRBJ1-2|TRBV9|many
CASSVAPGDGYTF
>TRBJ1-1|TRBV27|many
CASSLRVRGNTEAFF
>TRBJ1-1|TRBV20-1|many
CSAGITVGTEAFF
>TRBJ2-5|TRBV6-1|many
CASRGKGIETQYF
>TRBJ1-5|TRBV6-2/TRBV6-3|many
CASSSIEGHQPQHF
>TRBJ1-3|TRBV5-1|many
CASSARDASGNTIYF
>TRBJ2-7|TRBV7-2|many
CASSFEQTYEQYF
>TRBJ1-1|TRBV7-8|once
CASSIYRGTTEAFF
>TRBJ2-5|TRBV11-2|many
CASSPIAVQETQYF
>TRBJ1-5|TRBV19|few
CASSIKVFSNQPQHF
>TRBJ1-2|TRBV19|NA
CASSLVTAGGYTF
>TRBJ2-7|TRBV6-2/TRBV6-3|many
CASSSQAGGSYEQYF
>TRBJ1-5|TRBV4-1|few
CASRGTGEYQPQHF
>TRBJ1-1|TRBV6-1|few
CASSEYSSNAFF
>TRBJ2-7|TRBV12-3/TRBV12-4|many
CASSPQGRLAGVEQYF
>TRBJ1-2|TRBV5-1|many
CASSLVAGSDGYTF
>TRBJ1-1|TRBV27|many
CASQTVDDTEAFF
>TRBJ2-5|TRBV19|many
CASSAGFQETQYF
>TRBJ2-4|TRBV20-1|NA
CSARDAGNSLGNIKYF